The T cell receptor (beta chain) under discussion was sequenced for a study of blood T cell repertoires in COVID-19. Sequencing was performed with immunoSEQ multiplex PCR; in TCRdb, only in-frame clones are kept and a portion is missing. The data show about 160,000 clones, around 80% seen once. Germline values: CDR1 LGHNA, CDR2 YSLEER. V lost 0 bases, J lost 5 bases, and 14 bases stayed unmatched. The CDR3 runs to 19 residues. The receptor was isolated from a woman of 80 years or more with active or convalescent COVID-19. Input material: peripheral blood. This rearrangement joins TRBV4-3 to TRBJ1-1, with 11 bases lining up with TRBD1. The DNA for the CDR3 is TGCGCCAGCAGCCAAGAAAGAAGGACAGGGGGCTCGGGTTGGACTGAAGCTTTCTTT. It specifies CASSQERRTGGSGWTEAFF.